The source of this TCR beta chain is a study of OX40 agonist ivuxolimab in advanced cancers. This CDR3 is built from 14 residues. J was trimmed by 4 bases and V by 1 base; bases with no gene match: 4. Germline values: CDR1 SGHKS, CDR2 YYEKEE (reference sequence). Assay used: immunoSEQ multiplex PCR; TCRdb lists only in-frame clones, some missing. This table holds roughly 60,000 clones, 80% to 90% found once. General study results and limits: At 0.1 to 3.0 mg/kg and by week 6, CD4+ and CD8+ T cells in the blood had expanded clonally. There were, on average, more expanded clones in CD8+ T cells than in CD4+.

A remark on this clone: The antigen is unknown.

The starting material was CD4+ or CD8+ T cells sorted from blood, obtained in a trial of the OX40 agonist ivuxolimab. The TCR was taken from an adult with an advanced solid tumor such as melanoma, head and neck, liver or kidney cancer. This chain connects TRBV5-5 to TRBJ1-2; TRBD1 matches at 7 bases. CDR3 loop: CASSLQTGSYGYTF. The DNA for the CDR3 is TGTGCCAGCAGCTTGCAGACAGGGAGCTATGGCTACACCTTC.